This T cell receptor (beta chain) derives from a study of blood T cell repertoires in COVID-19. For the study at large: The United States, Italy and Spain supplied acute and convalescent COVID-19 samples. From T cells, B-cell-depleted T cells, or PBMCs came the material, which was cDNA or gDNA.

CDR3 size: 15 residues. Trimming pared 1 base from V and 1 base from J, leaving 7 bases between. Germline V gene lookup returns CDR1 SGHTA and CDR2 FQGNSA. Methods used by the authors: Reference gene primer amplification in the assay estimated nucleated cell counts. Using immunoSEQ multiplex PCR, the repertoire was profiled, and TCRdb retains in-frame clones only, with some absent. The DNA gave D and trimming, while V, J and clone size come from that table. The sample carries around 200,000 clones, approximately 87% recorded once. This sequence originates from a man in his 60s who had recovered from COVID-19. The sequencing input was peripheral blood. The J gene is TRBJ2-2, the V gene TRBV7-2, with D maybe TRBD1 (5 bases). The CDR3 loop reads CASSLGDRNTGELFF. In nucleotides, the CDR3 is TGTGCCAGCAGCTTAGGCGACAGGAACACCGGGGAGCTGTTTTTT.